This T cell receptor beta chain was captured by sequencing in a study of beta chain features in type 1 diabetes. Overall study: Healthy donors and patients had similar age, gender and cell yields.

Isolated RNA was reverse transcribed in full, so expressed TCRB transcripts were sequenced. Method: immunoSEQ multiplex PCR; TCRdb's copy keeps in-frame clones and lacks some. Of some 150,000 clones in the sample, roughly a tenth are singletons; the top ten hold 1.3%. Trimming removed 6 bases from V and 6 bases from J; junction bases left unmatched: 9. This CDR3 has 14 residues. Germline V CDR1 and CDR2: SNHLY, FYNNEI. General study points: cDNA-based reads could over-represent cells with high TCR expression.

The table lists this clone with a few counts. Its antigen is not identified. The sample consisted of naive CD4+ T cells from blood. This TCR derives from a young man in good health. The rearrangement uses TRBV2 and TRBJ2-7; 9 bases align to TRBD1. The CDR3 spells CASSGTGPGGEQYF. In DNA form, the CDR3 reads TGTGCCAGCAGCGGGACAGGGCCGGGTGGCGAGCAGTACTTC.